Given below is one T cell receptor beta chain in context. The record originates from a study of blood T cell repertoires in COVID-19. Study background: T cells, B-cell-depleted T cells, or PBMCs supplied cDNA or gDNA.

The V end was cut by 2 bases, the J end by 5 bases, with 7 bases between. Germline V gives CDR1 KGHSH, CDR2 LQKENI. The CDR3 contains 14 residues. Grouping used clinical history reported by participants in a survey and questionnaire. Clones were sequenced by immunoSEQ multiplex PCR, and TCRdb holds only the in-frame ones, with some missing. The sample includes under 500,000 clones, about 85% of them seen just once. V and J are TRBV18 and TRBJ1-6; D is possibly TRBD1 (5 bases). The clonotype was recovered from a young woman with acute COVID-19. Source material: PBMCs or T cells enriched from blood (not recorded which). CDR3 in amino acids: CASSPRGNNSPLHF. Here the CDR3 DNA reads TGTGCCAGCTCACCAAGGGGAAATAATTCACCCCTCCACTTT.